The 24 T cell receptor beta chains below were found in one sample sequenced in a study of response to subunit inactivated influenza vaccine. TCRdb fed the RT-PCR reads into MiXCR, producing one record per CDR3 protein. Of around 580,000 distinct CDR3 sequences in the sample, around 11% were seen once. The sample consisted of PBMCs from blood, taken on the day of vaccination. Source of these receptors: a man in his fifties or sixties who received an inactivated influenza vaccine.

This clonotype was found a few times. J is TRBJ1-6 and V is TRBV4-3, with 9 nucleotides matching TRBD1. This CDR3 is 17 amino acids long. V was clipped by 1 base and J by 10 bases; unmatched bases: 11. CDR1 and CDR2 (germline): LGHNA, YSLEER. The CDR3 bases are TGCGCCAGCAGCCAAGTATTACCGGGACAGGGTGGATCACCCCTCCACTTT. Its protein product is CASSQVLPGQGGSPLHF.

This clonotype has at least ten counts. J is TRBJ2-3 and V is TRBV3-1, with 8 bases matching TRBD2. Germline assignment: CDR1 LGHDT and CDR2 YNNKEL (reference sequence). V gave up 4 bases and J gave up 5 bases; unmatched junction bases: 11. This CDR3 region has 16 residues. CDR3 sequence reads: CASSPLLGLAQDTQYF. In DNA, the CDR3 is TGTGCCAGCAGCCCCCTTCTTGGACTAGCCCAAGATACGCAGTATTTT.

This clonotype was seen a handful of times. The chain uses TRBV7-9 and TRBJ2-4; unclear D gene. Germline V CDR1 and CDR2: SEHNR, FQNEAQ (reference sequence). The CDR3 sequence is 15 residues long. With 3 bases removed from V and 6 bases from J, the gap between germline ends came to 15 bases. CDR3 sequence (DNA): TGTGCCAGCAGCTTTTCGTACAGATCGATAAACATTCAGTACTTC. Translating it yields CASSFSYRSINIQYF. Full variable domain (missing parts from reference TRBV7-9 and TRBJ2-4): DTGVSQNPRHKITKRGQNVTFRCDPISEHNRLYWYRQTLGQGPEFLTYFQNEAQLEKSRLLSDRFSAERPKGSFSTLEIQRTEQGDSAMYLCASSFSYRSINIQYFGAGTRLSVL.

The chain joins TRBV12-3 or TRBV12-4 to TRBJ2-5; D is perhaps TRBD2 (6 bases). CDR3 length: 15 residues. The V and J ends lost 5 bases and 5 bases respectively, with 18 bases between them. Here the CDR3 DNA reads TGTGCCAGCAGTCCCGGGGACTCACAGGACGAGACCCAGTACTTC. Amino acid sequence: CASSPGDSQDETQYF.

The sample holds a few counts of this clonotype. The genes are TRBV7-8 and TRBJ1-1, with D uncertain. The CDR3 extends over 17 amino acids. The V end lost 2 bases, the J end lost 0 bases, and 16 bases lay between the germline ends. Germline lookup yields CDR1 SGHVS and CDR2 FQNEAQ. The CDR3 spells CASSLRPPSNLNTEAFF. In nucleotides, the CDR3 is TGTGCCAGCAGCTTAAGACCGCCCAGCAACTTGAACACTGAAGCTTTCTTT.

The CDR3: CASSQDLARENTGELFF. CDR3 bases: TGTGCCAGCAGCCAAGATTTGGCGCGGGAGAACACCGGGGAGCTGTTTTTT. This chain links TRBV14 with TRBJ2-2; D is perhaps TRBD2 (6 bases). The V gene's germline CDR1 is SGHDN and CDR2 FVKESK. This CDR3 is built from 17 residues. Between the trimmed V and J ends, which lost 0 bases and 1 base, there was a span of 12 bases.

The chain's CDR3 is CASSPGGRNEQFF. DNA of the CDR3: TGTGCCAGCAGCCCAGGAGGACGCAATGAGCAGTTCTTC. The chain links TRBV4-2 to TRBJ2-1, with D tentatively TRBD2 (5 bases). The germline CDR1 and CDR2 sequences are LGHNA and YNFKEQ. The CDR3 contains 13 residues. V gave up 4 bases and J gave up 6 bases, with 10 bases separating them.

This clonotype has more than one count but fewer than ten. V gene TRBV7-8 combines with J gene TRBJ2-3, with D unclear. The length of the CDR3 is 15 residues. The V gene lost 5 bases and the J gene lost 2 bases, with 14 bases spanning the gap. Per germline, CDR1 SGHVS and CDR2 FQNEAQ. CDR3 bases: TGTGCCAGCAGCGCGACGGCTTATTTCACAGATACGCAGTATTTT. Residues: CASSATAYFTDTQYF.

The rearrangement joins TRBV30 to TRBJ1-1; D gene uncertain. This CDR3 comprises 13 residues. V gave up 0 bases and J gave up 0 bases, with 5 bases separating them. Germline V gives CDR1 GTSNPN, CDR2 SVGIG (reference sequence). The CDR3 here is CAWSVGLNTEAFF. In DNA, the CDR3 is TGTGCCTGGAGTGTCGGACTGAACACTGAAGCTTTCTTT.

The chain links TRBV24-1 to TRBJ2-2; weak D call: TRBD2 (6 bases). V lost 9 bases, J lost 4 bases, and 8 bases lay in between. This CDR3 spans 12 amino acids. CDR1 and CDR2 (germline): KGHDR, SFDVKD. Here the CDR3 reads CATGDSTGELFF. The CDR3 coding sequence is TGTGCCACCGGGGACTCCACCGGGGAGCTGTTTTTT.

This clonotype was seen only a few times. V is TRBV12-3 or TRBV12-4 and J is TRBJ2-6, with 8 bases matching TRBD1. The CDR3 sequence is 18 residues long. Trimming at V came to 3 bases and at J to 1 base, leaving 8 bases not matched to a gene. This chain's CDR3 is CASSFGQGVLSGANVLTF. In DNA, the CDR3 is TGTGCCAGCAGTTTCGGACAGGGTGTCTTATCTGGGGCCAACGTCCTGACTTTC.

This rearrangement joins TRBV12-3 or TRBV12-4 to TRBJ1-2; no clear D gene. The CDR3 length is 12 residues. V was shortened by 10 bases and J by 1 base, with 10 bases between the two germline ends. In DNA form, the CDR3 reads TGTGCCACAACCTGGATTAACTATGGCTACACCTTC. Amino acids: CATTWINYGYTF.

This clonotype was observed at least ten times. The chain employs TRBV29-1 and TRBJ2-6; D not resolved. V was clipped by 0 bases and J by 0 bases, with 9 bases between them. CDR3 length: 16 amino acids. The germline gives CDR1 SQVTM, CDR2 ANQGSEA. CDR3: CSVEDMTISGANVLTF. The CDR3 DNA reads as TGCAGCGTTGAAGATATGACGATCTCTGGGGCCAACGTCCTGACTTTC.

Only a few counts were recorded for this clonotype. The chain employs TRBV28 and TRBJ2-5; possible D gene TRBD1, 5 bases. CDR3 length: 14 amino acids. From germline, CDR1 is MDHEN and CDR2 SYDVKM. V lost 2 bases to trimming and J lost 3 bases, with 10 bases between them. CDR3 in DNA: TGTGCCAGCAGTTTAATGGGGCACGAAGAGACCCAGTACTTC. Its translation: CASSLMGHEETQYF.

This rearrangement joins TRBV25-1 to TRBJ1-2; the D is unclear. The V end was cut by 7 bases, the J end by 4 bases, with 13 bases between. This CDR3 is 13 amino acids long. Per the germline V gene, CDR1 is MGHDK and CDR2 is SYGVNS. The CDR3 loop is CASKTVQIYGYTF. CDR3 DNA sequence: TGTGCCAGCAAGACGGTACAGATCTATGGCTACACCTTC.

The rearrangement links TRBV6-2 or TRBV6-3 to TRBJ1-1, with no clear D. This CDR3 has 12 amino acids. V lost 8 bases, J lost 1 base, and 8 bases lay in between. Germline CDR1 MNHEY, CDR2 SVGEGT. The CDR3 spells CASSPSNTEAFF. The CDR3 DNA reads as TGTGCCAGCTCCCCATCGAACACTGAAGCTTTCTTT.

This clonotype turned up a few times. The chain has TRBV20-1 and TRBJ2-5; 7 nucleotides agree with TRBD2. CDR1 and CDR2 (germline): DFQATT, SNEGSKA (reference sequence). CDR3 length: 14 residues. Trimming at V came to 3 bases and at J to 1 base, leaving 5 bases not matched to a gene. Here the CDR3 reads CSASPSGTQETQYF. The CDR3 DNA reads as TGCAGTGCTAGTCCGAGCGGGACCCAAGAGACCCAGTACTTC.

This clonotype showed up many times. The CDR3 DNA sequence: TGTGCCTGGAGTCGAAAGGGGGACGCCGGGGAGCTGTTTTTT. Translation gives CAWSRKGDAGELFF. V and J are TRBV30 and TRBJ2-2, with D possibly TRBD1 on 6 matching bases. Trimming shortened V by 2 bases and J by 6 bases, and 13 bases separated the two germline ends. Germline V lookup: CDR1 GTSNPN, CDR2 SVGIG (reference sequence). This CDR3 contains 14 residues. Variable domain in full (rest from reference TRBV30 and TRBJ2-2): SQTIHQWPATLVQPVGSPLSLECTVEGTSNPNLYWYRQAAGRGLQLLFYSVGIGQISSEVPQNLSASRPQDRQFILSSKKLLLSDSGFYLCAWSRKGDAGELFFGEGSRLTVL.

This clonotype has a handful of counts. The V gene is TRBV4-2, the J gene TRBJ2-2; 7 bases agree with TRBD2. The length of the CDR3 is 17 residues. Trimming took 0 bases from V and 7 from J; bases not matched to a gene: 11. Germline V gives CDR1 LGHNA, CDR2 YNFKEQ. CDR3 sequence reads: CASSQEPAGPPIGELFF. CDR3 in DNA: TGTGCCAGCAGCCAAGAGCCAGCGGGACCCCCCATCGGGGAGCTGTTTTTT.

In this sample, this clonotype turned up many times. V and J are TRBV20-1 and TRBJ2-3; D is unclear. CDR3 length equals 13 residues. CDR1 DFQATT and CDR2 SNEGSKA come from the germline V gene (reference sequence). The V end lost 5 bases, the J end lost 4 bases, and 13 bases lay between the germline ends. In DNA form, the CDR3 reads TGCAGTGCTCGTCGGCAGTGGCCAGATACGCAGTATTTT. Protein product: CSARRQWPDTQYF.

V and J are TRBV29-1 and TRBJ1-2, with D possibly being TRBD1 (5 bases). This CDR3 has 15 amino acids. Trimming took off 0 bases at V and 4 bases at J, with 15 bases between the two ends. From germline, CDR1 is SQVTM and CDR2 ANQGSEA. The CDR3: CSVEEGWGSRYGYTF. The CDR3 DNA reads TGCAGCGTTGAAGAGGGGTGGGGCTCTCGCTATGGCTACACCTTC.

This clonotype was picked up a small number of times. This chain joins TRBV7-9 and TRBJ1-2, with no clear D. Trimming cost V 0 bases and J 4 bases, with 9 bases left between them. Germline CDR1 and CDR2: SEHNR and FQNEAQ (reference sequence). The length of the CDR3 is 14 residues. Here the CDR3 DNA reads TGTGCCAGCAGCTTAGCAGAAACCTCCTATGGCTACACCTTC. This gives the protein CASSLAETSYGYTF.

This clonotype occurred a few times. This chain connects TRBV4-3 to TRBJ2-4; 8 bases line up with TRBD1. Germline V lookup: CDR1 LGHNA, CDR2 YSLEER. Trimming at V came to 4 bases and at J to 0 bases, leaving 8 bases not matched to a gene. The CDR3 runs 17 residues. The CDR3 DNA reads TGCGCCAGCAGCCCCGACAGGGGACCCCTAGCCAAAAACATTCAGTACTTC. This translates into CASSPDRGPLAKNIQYF.

This sequence joins TRBV4-2 and TRBJ1-1; D is ambiguous. Germline V gene sequence: CDR1 LGHNA, CDR2 YNFKEQ. The CDR3 length is 15 residues. V was shortened by 0 bases and J by 3 bases, with 11 bases between the two germline ends. CDR3 residues: CASSQESGPHTEAFF. In DNA form, the CDR3 reads TGTGCCAGCAGCCAAGAATCGGGCCCTCACACTGAAGCTTTCTTT.